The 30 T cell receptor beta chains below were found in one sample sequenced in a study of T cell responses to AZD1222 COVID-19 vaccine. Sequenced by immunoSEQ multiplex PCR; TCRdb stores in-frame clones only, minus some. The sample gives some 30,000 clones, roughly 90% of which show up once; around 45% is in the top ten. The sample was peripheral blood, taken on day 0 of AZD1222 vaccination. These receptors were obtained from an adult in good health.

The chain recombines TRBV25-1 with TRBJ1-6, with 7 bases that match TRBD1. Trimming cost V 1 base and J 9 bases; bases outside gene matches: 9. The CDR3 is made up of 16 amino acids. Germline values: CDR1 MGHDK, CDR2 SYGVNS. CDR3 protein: CASSESGGGMGSPLHF. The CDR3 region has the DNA TGTGCCAGCAGTGAATCTGGAGGGGGCATGGGTTCACCCCTCCACTTT.

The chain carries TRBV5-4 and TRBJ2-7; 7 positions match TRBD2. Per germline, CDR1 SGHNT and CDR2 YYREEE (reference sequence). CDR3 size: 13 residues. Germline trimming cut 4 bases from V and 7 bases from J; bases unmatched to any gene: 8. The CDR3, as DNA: TGTGCCAGCAGCCCCACAGCGGGGAAGGAGCAGTACTTC. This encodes CASSPTAGKEQYF.

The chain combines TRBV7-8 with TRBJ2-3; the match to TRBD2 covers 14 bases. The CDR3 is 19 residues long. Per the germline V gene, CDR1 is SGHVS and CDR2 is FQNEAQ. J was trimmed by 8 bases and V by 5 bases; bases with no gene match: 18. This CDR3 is CASSQGLAGVIGLGGTQYF. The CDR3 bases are TGTGCCAGCAGCCAGGGACTAGCGGGGGTGATTGGTCTTGGGGGTACGCAGTATTTT.

As DNA, the CDR3 is TGTGCTAGTGGTTTGGCGACAGGGGGCGGGTACACTGAAGCTTTCTTT. Its translation is CASGLATGGGYTEAFF. The rearrangement uses TRBV12-5 and TRBJ1-1; 10 positions match TRBD1. The germline V gene has CDR1 LGHNT and CDR2 FRNRAP. This CDR3 spans 16 amino acids. The ends lost 1 base at V and 3 bases at J; junction bases unmatched: 5. The full variable domain, completed using reference TRBV12-5 and TRBJ1-1, is DARVTQTPRHKVTEMGQEVTMRCQPILGHNTVFWYRQTMMQGLELLAYFRNRAPLDDSGMPKDRFSAEMPDATLATLKIQPSEPRDSAVYFCASGLATGGGYTEAFFGQGTRLTVV.

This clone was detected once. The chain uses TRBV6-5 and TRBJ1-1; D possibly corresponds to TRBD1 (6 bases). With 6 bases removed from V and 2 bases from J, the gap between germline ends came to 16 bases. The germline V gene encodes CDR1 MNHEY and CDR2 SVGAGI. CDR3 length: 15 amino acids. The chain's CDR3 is CASSSRTASNTEAFF. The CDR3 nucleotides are TGTGCCAGCAGCTCTAGGACAGCCTCCAACACTGAAGCTTTCTTT.

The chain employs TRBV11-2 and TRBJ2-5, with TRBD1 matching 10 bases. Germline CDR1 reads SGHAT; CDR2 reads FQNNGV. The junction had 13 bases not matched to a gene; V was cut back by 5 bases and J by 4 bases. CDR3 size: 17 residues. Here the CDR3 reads CASSARSRRTGGETQYF. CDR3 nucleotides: TGTGCCAGCAGCGCCCGATCCCGAAGGACAGGGGGAGAGACCCAGTACTTC.

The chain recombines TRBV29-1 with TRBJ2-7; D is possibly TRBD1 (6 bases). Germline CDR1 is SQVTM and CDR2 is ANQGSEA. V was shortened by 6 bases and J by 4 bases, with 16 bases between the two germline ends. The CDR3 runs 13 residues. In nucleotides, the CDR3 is TGCAGCGTCGTACAGGGTTCCATATACGAGCAGTACTTC. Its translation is CSVVQGSIYEQYF.

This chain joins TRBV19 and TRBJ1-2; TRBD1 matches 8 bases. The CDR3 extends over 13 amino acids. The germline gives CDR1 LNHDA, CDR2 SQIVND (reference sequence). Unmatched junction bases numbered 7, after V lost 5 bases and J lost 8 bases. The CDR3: CASSQNRGRGYTF. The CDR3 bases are TGTGCCAGTAGTCAAAACAGGGGGAGAGGCTACACCTTC.

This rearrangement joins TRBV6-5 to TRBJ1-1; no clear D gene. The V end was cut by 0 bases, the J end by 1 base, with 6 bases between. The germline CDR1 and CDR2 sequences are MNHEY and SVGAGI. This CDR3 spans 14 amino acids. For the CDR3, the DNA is TGTGCCAGCAGTTACTCAGGAGCGAACACTGAAGCTTTCTTT. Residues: CASSYSGANTEAFF.

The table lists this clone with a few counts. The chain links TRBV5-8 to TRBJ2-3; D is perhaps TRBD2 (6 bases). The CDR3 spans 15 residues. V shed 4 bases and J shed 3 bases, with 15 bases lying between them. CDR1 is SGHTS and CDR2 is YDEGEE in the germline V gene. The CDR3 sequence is CASSPKGRGTDTQYF. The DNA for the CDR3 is TGTGCCAGCAGCCCGAAAGGGCGGGGAACAGATACGCAGTATTTT. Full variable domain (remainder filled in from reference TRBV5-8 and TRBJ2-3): EAGVTQSPTHLIKTRGQQATLRCSPISGHTSVYWYQQALGLGLQFLLWYDEGEERNRGNFPPRFSGRQFPNYSSELNVNALELEDSALYLCASSPKGRGTDTQYFGPGTRLTVL.

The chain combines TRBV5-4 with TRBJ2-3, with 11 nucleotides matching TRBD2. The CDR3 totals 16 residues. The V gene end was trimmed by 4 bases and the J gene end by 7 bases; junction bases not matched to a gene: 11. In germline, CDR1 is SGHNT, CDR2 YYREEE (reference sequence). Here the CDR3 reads CASSAPLAGVGNTQYF. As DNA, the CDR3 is TGTGCCAGCAGCGCCCCACTAGCGGGGGTTGGGAATACGCAGTATTTT.

The CDR3 DNA reads TGTGCCTGGAGCGACGGCGGATACTATGGCTACACCTTC. As protein: CAWSDGGYYGYTF. The chain employs TRBV30 and TRBJ1-2; D not resolved. CDR3 length: 13 amino acids. Trimming removed 3 bases at V and 3 bases at J, with 11 bases between. Germline assignment: CDR1 GTSNPN and CDR2 SVGIG (reference sequence).

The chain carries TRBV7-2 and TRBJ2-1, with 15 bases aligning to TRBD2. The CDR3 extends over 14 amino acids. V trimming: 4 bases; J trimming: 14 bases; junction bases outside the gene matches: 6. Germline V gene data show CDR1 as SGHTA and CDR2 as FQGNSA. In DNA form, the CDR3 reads TGTGCCAGCAGCTCTCGGACTAGCGGGGGGGCCGAGTTCTTC. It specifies CASSSRTSGGAEFF.

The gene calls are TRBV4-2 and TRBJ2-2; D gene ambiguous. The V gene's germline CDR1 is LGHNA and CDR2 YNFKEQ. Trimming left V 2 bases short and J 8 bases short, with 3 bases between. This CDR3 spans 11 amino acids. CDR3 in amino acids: CASSQSGELFF. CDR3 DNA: TGTGCCAGCAGCCAAAGTGGGGAGCTGTTTTTT.

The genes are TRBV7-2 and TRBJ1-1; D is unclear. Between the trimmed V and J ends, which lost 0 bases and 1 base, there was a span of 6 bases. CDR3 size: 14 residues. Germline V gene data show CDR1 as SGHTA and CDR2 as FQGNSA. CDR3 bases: TGTGCCAGCAGCTTAGCGTCGCGGAACACTGAAGCTTTCTTT. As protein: CASSLASRNTEAFF.

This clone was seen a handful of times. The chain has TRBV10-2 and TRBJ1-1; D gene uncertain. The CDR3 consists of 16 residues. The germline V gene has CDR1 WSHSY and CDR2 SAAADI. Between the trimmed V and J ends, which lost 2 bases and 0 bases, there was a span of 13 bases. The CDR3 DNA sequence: TGCGCCAGCAGTGAGGTCTTGGGTCTGATGAACACTGAAGCTTTCTTT. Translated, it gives CASSEVLGLMNTEAFF.

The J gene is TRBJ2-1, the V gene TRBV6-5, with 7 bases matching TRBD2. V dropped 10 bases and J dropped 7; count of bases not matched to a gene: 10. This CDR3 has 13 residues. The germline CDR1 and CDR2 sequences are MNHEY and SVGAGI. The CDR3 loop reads CATSGLAANEQFF. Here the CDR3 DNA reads TGTGCCACTTCGGGGCTAGCGGCTAATGAGCAGTTCTTC.

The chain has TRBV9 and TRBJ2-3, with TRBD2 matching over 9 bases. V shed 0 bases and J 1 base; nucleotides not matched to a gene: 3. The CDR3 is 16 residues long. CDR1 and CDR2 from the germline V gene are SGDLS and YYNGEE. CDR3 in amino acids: CASSVDSGGRTDTQYF. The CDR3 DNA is TGTGCCAGCAGCGTAGATAGCGGGGGCCGCACAGATACGCAGTATTTT.

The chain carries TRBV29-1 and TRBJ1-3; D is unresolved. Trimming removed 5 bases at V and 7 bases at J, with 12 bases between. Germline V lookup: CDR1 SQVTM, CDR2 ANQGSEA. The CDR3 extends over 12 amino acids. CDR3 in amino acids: CSVNVLGNTIYF. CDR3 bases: TGCAGCGTTAATGTCCTCGGCAACACCATATATTTT.

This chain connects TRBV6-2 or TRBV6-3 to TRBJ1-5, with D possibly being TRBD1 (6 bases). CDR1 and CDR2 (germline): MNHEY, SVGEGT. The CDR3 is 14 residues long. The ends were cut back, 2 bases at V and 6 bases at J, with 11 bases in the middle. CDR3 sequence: CASSYGGAFQPQHF. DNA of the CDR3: TGTGCCAGCAGTTACGGGGGGGCATTTCAGCCCCAGCATTTT.

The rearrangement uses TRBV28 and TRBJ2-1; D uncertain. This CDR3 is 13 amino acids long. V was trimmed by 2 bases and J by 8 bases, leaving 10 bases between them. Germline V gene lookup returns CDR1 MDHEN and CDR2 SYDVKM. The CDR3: CASSLGSLDEQFF. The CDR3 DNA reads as TGTGCCAGCAGTTTAGGCTCCTTGGATGAGCAGTTCTTC.

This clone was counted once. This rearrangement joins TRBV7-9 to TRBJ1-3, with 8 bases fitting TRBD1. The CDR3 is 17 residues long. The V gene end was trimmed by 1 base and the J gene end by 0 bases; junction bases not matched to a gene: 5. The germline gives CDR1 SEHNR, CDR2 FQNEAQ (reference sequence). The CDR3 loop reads CASSLDSRGHSGNTIYF. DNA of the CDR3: TGTGCCAGCAGCTTAGATTCCAGGGGGCACTCTGGAAACACCATATATTTT.

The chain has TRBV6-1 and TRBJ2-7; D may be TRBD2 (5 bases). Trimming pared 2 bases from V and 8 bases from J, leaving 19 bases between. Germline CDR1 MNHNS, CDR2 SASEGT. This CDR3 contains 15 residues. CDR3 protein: CASSEREGSGWQQYF. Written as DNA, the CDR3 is TGTGCCAGCAGTGAACGGGAAGGGTCGGGTTGGCAGCAGTACTTC.

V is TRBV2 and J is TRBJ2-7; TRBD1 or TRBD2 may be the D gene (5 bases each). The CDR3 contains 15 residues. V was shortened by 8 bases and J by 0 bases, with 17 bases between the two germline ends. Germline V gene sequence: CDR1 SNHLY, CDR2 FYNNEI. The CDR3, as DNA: TGTGCCAGCTGGGGGTCCAGAGAAGGCTCCTACGAGCAGTACTTC. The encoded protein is CASWGSREGSYEQYF.

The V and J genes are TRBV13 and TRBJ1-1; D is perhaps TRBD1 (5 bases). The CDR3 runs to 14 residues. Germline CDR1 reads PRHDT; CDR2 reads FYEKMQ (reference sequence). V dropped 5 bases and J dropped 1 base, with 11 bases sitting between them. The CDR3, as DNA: TGTGCCAGCAGCGGGGGAGGGGCGAACACTGAAGCTTTCTTT. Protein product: CASSGGGANTEAFF. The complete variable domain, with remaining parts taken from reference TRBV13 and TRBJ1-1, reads AAGVIQSPRHLIKEKRETATLKCYPIPRHDTVYWYQQGPGQDPQFLISFYEKMQSDKGSIPDRFSAQQFSDYHSELNMSSLELGDSALYFCASSGGGANTEAFFGQGTRLTVV.

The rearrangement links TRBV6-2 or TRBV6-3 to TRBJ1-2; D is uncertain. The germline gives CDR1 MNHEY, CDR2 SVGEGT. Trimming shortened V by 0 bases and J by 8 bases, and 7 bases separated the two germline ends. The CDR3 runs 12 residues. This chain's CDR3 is CASSYSRDGYTF. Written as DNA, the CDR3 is TGTGCCAGCAGTTACTCAAGAGACGGCTACACCTTC.

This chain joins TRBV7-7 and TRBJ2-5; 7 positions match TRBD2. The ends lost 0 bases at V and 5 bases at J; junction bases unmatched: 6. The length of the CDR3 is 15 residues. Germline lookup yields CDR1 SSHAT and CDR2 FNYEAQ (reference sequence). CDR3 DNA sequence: TGTGCCAGCAGCTTAGCGGAGACTAGCACCGAGACCCAGTACTTC. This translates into CASSLAETSTETQYF.

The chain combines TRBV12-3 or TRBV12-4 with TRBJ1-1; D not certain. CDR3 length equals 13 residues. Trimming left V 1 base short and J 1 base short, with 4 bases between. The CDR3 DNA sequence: TGTGCCAGCAGTTTAGGGGGGAACACTGAAGCTTTCTTT. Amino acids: CASSLGGNTEAFF.

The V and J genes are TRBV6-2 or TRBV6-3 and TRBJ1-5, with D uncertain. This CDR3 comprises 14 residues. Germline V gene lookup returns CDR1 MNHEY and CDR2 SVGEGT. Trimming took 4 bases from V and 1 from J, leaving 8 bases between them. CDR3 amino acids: CASSFGSSNQPQHF. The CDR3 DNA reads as TGTGCCAGCAGTTTCGGGTCAAGCAATCAGCCCCAGCATTTT.

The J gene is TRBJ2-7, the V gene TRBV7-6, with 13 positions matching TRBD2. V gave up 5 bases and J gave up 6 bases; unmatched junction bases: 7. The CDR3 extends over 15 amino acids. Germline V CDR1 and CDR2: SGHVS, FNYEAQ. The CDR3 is CASSPGLAGSGEQYF. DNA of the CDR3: TGTGCCAGCAGCCCGGGACTAGCGGGGTCCGGCGAGCAGTACTTC.